Included here is one TCR beta chain sequence, with context. This clonotype was observed a few times. Its specific antigen is unknown. Base-call qualities are not available, and no considerably larger clone is one nucleotide away. The sample comes from a study of CD8 T cells in ankylosing spondylitis (TCRdb year 2017). With respect to the entire study: The study set out to find disease-linked TCR variants by profiling T cell receptor beta repertoires in ankylosing spondylitis patients and healthy donors. The whole study cohort included about a hundred healthy donors and 25 ankylosing spondylitis patients. Peripheral blood was sampled, and synovial fluid was also collected from ankylosing spondylitis patients.

The study at large found these results: The disease-linked clones showed a CD8+ phenotype and occurred at relatively low frequencies in peripheral blood. The disease-linked clones were reported to be significantly enriched in matched synovial fluid samples from ankylosing spondylitis patients. A TCR beta motif of 8 or 9 highly homologous amino acid variants appeared characteristic of blood from ankylosing spondylitis patients. Some of the motif variants had been reported before in the synovial fluid and blood of reactive arthritis patients, a finding that suggests common disease-initiation mechanisms.

The data were produced on an Illumina HiSeq 2500. Quantitative 5'-RACE with molecular barcodes was used to prepare TCR beta libraries. Per the source publication's procedure: A new computational method based on a probabilistic model of VDJ rearrangement was used to identify disease-linked TCR variants. The public reads were run again by TCRdb, first through fastp at Q25 and then through MiXCR, and only productive beta chains were kept. Entries that share a CDR3 protein sequence are merged under the most common genes and DNA. It is TCRdb's table, rather than the study itself, that gives the V and J calls and clone size. The sample records about 240,000 distinct CDR3 sequences, about 10% of which are singletons. Less than 8% of the sample is in the top ten clones. Ends trimmed: V by 3 bases, J by 7 bases; bases unmatched to a gene: 9. The germline V gene (reference sequence) supplies CDR1 DFQATT and CDR2 SNEGSKA. Its CDR3 holds 15 amino acids, cysteine through phenylalanine. CDR3 DNA only is kept here, 45 bases in frame from base 1.

The chain is made from TRBV20-1 and TRBJ2-1; 10 of the junction bases match TRBD2. The clonotype comes from a male donor with ankylosing spondylitis or in good health (not recorded which). Sample: blood, either unsorted or a sorted T cell fraction (not recorded which). Here is the DNA: TGCAGTGCTAGGGACGCAGCGGGGGGGTCGAATGAGCAGTTCTTC. It encodes CSARDAAGGSNEQFF.